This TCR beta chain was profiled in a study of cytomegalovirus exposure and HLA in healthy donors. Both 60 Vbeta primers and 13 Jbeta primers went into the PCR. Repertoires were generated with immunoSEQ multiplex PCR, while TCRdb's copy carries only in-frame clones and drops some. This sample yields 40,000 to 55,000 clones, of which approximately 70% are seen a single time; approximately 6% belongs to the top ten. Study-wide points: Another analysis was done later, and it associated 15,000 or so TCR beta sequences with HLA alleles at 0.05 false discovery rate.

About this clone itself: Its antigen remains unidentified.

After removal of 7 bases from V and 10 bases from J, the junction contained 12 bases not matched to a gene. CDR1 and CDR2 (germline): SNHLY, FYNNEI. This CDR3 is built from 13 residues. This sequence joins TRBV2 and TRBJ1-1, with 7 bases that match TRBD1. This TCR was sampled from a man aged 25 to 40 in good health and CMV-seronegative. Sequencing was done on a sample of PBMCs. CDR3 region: CASIGDSLFGAFF. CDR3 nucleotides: TGTGCCAGCATCGGGGACAGCCTTTTCGGAGCTTTCTTT.